These 23 T cell receptor beta chains originate from one sample sequenced in a study of graft-versus-host responses after intestinal transplantation. Here immunoSEQ multiplex PCR was the method, and the copy in TCRdb shows in-frame clones only, minus some. The data show tens of thousands of clones, with around 94% seen just once and approximately 0.71% held by the top ten. Specimen: PBMCs, collected 16 days after intestinal transplant. These receptors all stem from a human patient who received an intestinal transplant, so some T cells may come from the graft donor.

The rearrangement joins TRBV30 to TRBJ2-2, with D tentatively TRBD2 (5 bases). The CDR3 has 16 residues. With 2 bases removed from V and 1 base from J, the gap between germline ends came to 14 bases. Germline-derived CDR1 and CDR2 are GTSNPN and SVGIG (reference sequence). As DNA, the CDR3 is TGTGCCTGGAGTTCTAGGGAGAGGCGGAACACCGGGGAGCTGTTTTTT. Translation: CAWSSRERRNTGELFF.

The chain has TRBV19 and TRBJ1-2; 7 bases agree with TRBD1. J lost 4 bases, V lost 10 bases, and 12 bases had no gene match. The CDR3 is 14 amino acids. Germline lookup yields CDR1 LNHDA and CDR2 SQIVND (reference sequence). The CDR3 DNA reads TGTGCCACGAGAGTGGAACAGGGGACCTATGGCTACACCTTC. Protein product: CATRVEQGTYGYTF. The full variable domain, completed using reference TRBV19 and TRBJ1-2, is DGGITQSPKYLFRKEGQNVTLSCEQNLNHDAMYWYRQDPGQGLRLIYYSQIVNDFQKGDIAEGYSVSREKKESFPLTVTSAQKNPTAFYLCATRVEQGTYGYTFGSGTRLTVV.

This rearrangement joins TRBV5-6 to TRBJ2-7, with D hard to call. From germline, CDR1 is SGHDT and CDR2 YYEEEE. The CDR3 is 11 amino acids. Trimming pared 4 bases from V and 3 bases from J, leaving 5 bases between. In nucleotides, the CDR3 is TGTGCCAGCAGCGTCTACTACGAGCAGTACTTC. As protein: CASSVYYEQYF.

The chain recombines TRBV4-2 with TRBJ2-2; D might be TRBD2 (7 bases). Germline CDR1 is LGHNA and CDR2 is YNFKEQ. The CDR3 loop spans 18 amino acids. The V and J ends lost 1 base and 2 bases respectively, with 17 bases between them. The CDR3 DNA follows: TGTGCCAGCAGCCAAGGGACTAGGGGGGGTTCAAACACCGGGGAGCTGTTTTTT. It is translated as CASSQGTRGGSNTGELFF.

The chain recombines TRBV11-2 with TRBJ1-3, with D maybe TRBD1 (6 bases). Per germline, CDR1 SGHAT and CDR2 FQNNGV. CDR3 length equals 13 residues. Trimming cost V 4 bases and J 8 bases, with 12 bases left between them. CDR3 residues: CASSSSRGDTIYF. Here the CDR3 DNA reads TGTGCCAGCAGCTCTTCCAGGGGTGACACCATATATTTT. The full variable domain, in which reference TRBV11-2 and TRBJ1-3 provide the parts outside the CDR3, is EAGVAQSPRYKIIEKRQSVAFWCNPISGHATLYWYQQILGQGPKLLIQFQNNGVVDDSQLPKDRFSAERLKGVDSTLKIQPAKLEDSAVYLCASSSSRGDTIYFGEGSWLTVV.

The chain joins TRBV7-3 to TRBJ2-1; D perhaps matches TRBD1 (6 bases). This CDR3 contains 16 residues. Per germline, CDR1 SGHTA and CDR2 FQGTGA. Trimming stripped 6 bases from V and 9 bases from J, with 24 bases between. Here the CDR3 DNA reads TGTGCCAGCAGTCCCCAACGACAGGCCTCAGGCGCTGAGCAGTTCTTC. Amino acid sequence: CASSPQRQASGAEQFF.

The J gene is TRBJ2-7, the V gene TRBV28; 7 bases line up with TRBD1. The trim removed 5 bases at V and 2 bases at J, leaving 6 bases unmatched. Germline V gene lookup returns CDR1 MDHEN and CDR2 SYDVKM. The CDR3 spans 14 residues. CDR3 in DNA: TGTGCCAGCAGTCCTACAGGGGCCGCCTACGAGCAGTACTTC. This gives the protein CASSPTGAAYEQYF.

The chain has TRBV6-6 and TRBJ2-7; TRBD1 is a possible D gene (6 bases). This CDR3 has 15 residues. Trimming removed 6 bases at V and 2 bases at J, with 17 bases between. CDR1 is MNHNY, CDR2 SVGAGI, per germline (reference sequence). CDR3 nucleotide sequence: TGTGCCAGCAGATTTTTAACAGGGATCGCCTACGAGCAGTACTTC. This codes for CASRFLTGIAYEQYF.

V gene TRBV7-3 combines with J gene TRBJ2-5; D is uncertain. This CDR3 comprises 13 residues. In germline, CDR1 is SGHTA, CDR2 FQGTGA. V lost 5 bases, J lost 1 base, and 8 bases lay in between. The CDR3 nucleotides are TGTGCCAGCAGCCCACGGGTCCAAGAGACCCAGTACTTC. Its translation is CASSPRVQETQYF.

The rearrangement links TRBV19 to TRBJ2-1; D not resolved. V shed 5 bases and J shed 3 bases, with 8 bases lying between them. This CDR3 has 13 amino acids. Per germline, CDR1 LNHDA and CDR2 SQIVND (reference sequence). The CDR3, as DNA: TGTGCCAGTAGTCTGGAGCTCTACAATGAGCAGTTCTTC. This codes for CASSLELYNEQFF.

The rearrangement links TRBV30 to TRBJ2-3; D is unresolved. The CDR3 has 15 residues. Per germline, CDR1 GTSNPN and CDR2 SVGIG (reference sequence). Trimming removed 0 bases from V and 1 base from J, with 11 bases in between. CDR3 region: CAWSVRNRGTDTQYF. Written as DNA, the CDR3 is TGTGCCTGGAGTGTAAGAAATCGGGGCACAGATACGCAGTATTTT.

The V and J genes are TRBV10-3 and TRBJ1-2; perhaps TRBD1 as D (5 bases). Trimming pared 0 bases from V and 4 bases from J, leaving 21 bases between. CDR1 is ENHRY and CDR2 is SYGVKD in the germline V gene. The CDR3 length is 18 residues. The CDR3 DNA follows: TGTGCCATCAGTGAGTCGAAGGCCGACAGCCTCCCCTTCTATGGCTACACCTTC. Its protein is CAISESKADSLPFYGYTF.

This clone was detected only once. The CDR3 nucleotides are TGCGCCAGCGCAAAGACAGGGGATTCCTACGAGCAGTACTTC. Amino acid sequence: CASAKTGDSYEQYF. J is TRBJ2-7 and V is TRBV5-1; TRBD1 matches at 8 bases. The CDR3 has 14 residues. Germline assignment: CDR1 SGHRS and CDR2 YFSETQ. V trimming: 7 bases; J trimming: 1 base; junction bases outside the gene matches: 7.

The V gene is TRBV11-3, the J gene TRBJ2-1; D perhaps matches TRBD2 (5 bases). Germline V gives CDR1 SGHNT, CDR2 YENEEA. The CDR3 sequence is 16 residues long. Trimming pared 5 bases from V and 4 bases from J, leaving 18 bases between. The CDR3 region is CASSPPAPRTYNEQFF. The CDR3, as DNA: TGTGCCAGCAGCCCCCCGGCCCCGAGGACTTACAATGAGCAGTTCTTC.

This chain links TRBV27 with TRBJ1-6; D remains unclear. From germline, CDR1 is MNHEY and CDR2 SMNVEV (reference sequence). Trimming took 3 bases from V and 3 from J, leaving 12 bases between them. The CDR3 spans 16 residues. CDR3 in DNA: TGTGCCAGCAGTTTGGGAAGACCCGACTATAATTCACCCCTCCACTTT. Its protein is CASSLGRPDYNSPLHF.

V and J are TRBV30 and TRBJ1-2; no reliable D call. The CDR3 sequence is 13 residues long. Germline V gene data show CDR1 as GTSNPN and CDR2 as SVGIG (reference sequence). Trimming took 0 bases from V and 2 from J, leaving 7 bases between them. The CDR3 sequence is CAWSVSENYGYTF. Written as DNA, the CDR3 is TGTGCCTGGAGTGTTTCCGAGAACTATGGCTACACCTTC.

The chain uses TRBV27 and TRBJ2-2; D gene unclear. From germline, CDR1 is MNHEY and CDR2 SMNVEV (reference sequence). Trimming cost V 4 bases and J 7 bases, with 7 bases left between them. The CDR3 length is 12 residues. This CDR3 is CASSSNSGELFF. CDR3 DNA sequence: TGTGCCAGCAGTTCAAATAGCGGGGAGCTGTTTTTT.

This sequence joins TRBV7-3 and TRBJ2-7; D could derive from TRBD1 or TRBD2 (6 bases each). The V end was cut by 2 bases, the J end by 2 bases, with 13 bases between. This CDR3 is 15 amino acids long. Germline lookup yields CDR1 SGHTA and CDR2 FQGTGA. DNA for the CDR3: TGTGCCAGCAGCTTACGCTCGGGGGCTGCCTACGAGCAGTACTTC. Translating gives CASSLRSGAAYEQYF.

The rearrangement joins TRBV18 to TRBJ1-1, with unresolved D. This CDR3 has 12 residues. V was pared by 2 bases and J by 5 bases, with 6 bases between. Germline assignment: CDR1 KGHSH and CDR2 LQKENI. DNA of the CDR3: TGTGCCAGCTCACCAGACGGGACTGAAGCTTTCTTT. Translating it yields CASSPDGTEAFF.

The sample holds one count of this clone. V usage is TRBV10-3 and J usage is TRBJ2-6; D not resolved. This CDR3 is 14 amino acids long. Germline-derived CDR1 and CDR2 are ENHRY and SYGVKD. Trimming removed 6 bases at V and 2 bases at J, with 8 bases between. As DNA, the CDR3 is TGTGCCATCAGCCTAGAAGCTGGGGCCAACGTCCTGACTTTC. Encoded protein: CAISLEAGANVLTF.

The chain carries TRBV27 and TRBJ2-2; possibly TRBD1 for D (6 bases). The CDR3 has 15 residues. Trimming shortened V by 4 bases and J by 6 bases, and 15 bases separated the two germline ends. CDR1 is MNHEY and CDR2 is SMNVEV in the germline V gene (reference sequence). In nucleotides, the CDR3 is TGTGCCAGCAGTTACACACAGGGTTGGGCCGGGGAGCTGTTTTTT. Protein sequence: CASSYTQGWAGELFF.

The chain is built from TRBV7-3 and TRBJ2-1; 15 nucleotides line up with TRBD2. Germline V gene sequence: CDR1 SGHTA, CDR2 FQGTGA. V shed 4 bases, J shed 6 bases, and the junction held 1 base outside the gene matches. The CDR3 spans 15 residues. CDR3 DNA sequence: TGTGCCAGCAGCTCGGGACTAGCGGGGGGCAATGAGCAGTTCTTC. Translation: CASSSGLAGGNEQFF.

V gene TRBV11-2 combines with J gene TRBJ2-3, with TRBD2 as a possible D gene (6 bases). V gave up 1 base and J gave up 2 bases, with 16 bases separating them. The CDR3 is 17 amino acids. The germline V gene has CDR1 SGHAT and CDR2 FQNNGV. The DNA for the CDR3 is TGTGCCAGCAGCTTAGGCCCCCCCACTAGCTCCACAGATACGCAGTATTTT. It specifies CASSLGPPTSSTDTQYF.